Below, 15 T cell receptor beta chains from the same sample are listed, as sequenced in a study of cytomegalovirus exposure and HLA in healthy donors. In the PCR, 60 Vbeta and 13 Jbeta primers were used. Measured with immunoSEQ multiplex PCR; TCRdb has only the in-frame clones, and not every one. The repertoire holds about 120,000 clones, with roughly 78% as singletons. The sequencing input was PBMCs. These receptors all come from a woman aged 25 to 39 in good health and CMV-seropositive.

This chain uses TRBV19 with TRBJ1-1; 7 bases agree with TRBD1. Germline CDR1 is LNHDA and CDR2 is SQIVND (reference sequence). The CDR3 runs to 14 residues. The V and J ends lost 5 bases and 5 bases, in that order; junction bases with no gene match: 8. The DNA for the CDR3 is TGTGCCAGTAGTCCCCAGATGGACAGGACTGAAGCTTTCTTT. It encodes CASSPQMDRTEAFF. Full variable domain (remainder filled in from reference TRBV19 and TRBJ1-1): DGGITQSPKYLFRKEGQNVTLSCEQNLNHDAMYWYRQDPGQGLRLIYYSQIVNDFQKGDIAEGYSVSREKKESFPLTVTSAQKNPTAFYLCASSPQMDRTEAFFGQGTRLTVV.

V gene TRBV7-9 combines with J gene TRBJ2-1, with a tentative D call TRBD1 (7 bases). The CDR3 runs to 15 residues. CDR1 is SEHNR, CDR2 FQNEAQ, per germline (reference sequence). V was shortened by 5 bases and J by 3 bases, with 14 bases between the two germline ends. The CDR3, as DNA: TGTGCCAGCAGCCCTCCAGGGGGGCTCTACAATGAGCAGTTCTTC. Translating gives CASSPPGGLYNEQFF.

V is TRBV28 and J is TRBJ1-4, with 8 nucleotides matching TRBD1. Germline values: CDR1 MDHEN, CDR2 SYDVKM. The CDR3 extends over 16 amino acids. V trimming: 7 bases; J trimming: 7 bases; junction bases outside the gene matches: 14. The CDR3 loop is CASMTQGGAIGEKLFF. CDR3 sequence (DNA): TGTGCCAGCATGACACAGGGGGGGGCCATTGGTGAAAAACTGTTTTTT.

The chain uses TRBV28 and TRBJ2-3; 8 positions match TRBD2. Looked up from germline, CDR1 is MDHEN and CDR2 is SYDVKM. The CDR3 has 14 amino acids. Germline trimming cut 6 bases from V and 1 base from J; bases unmatched to any gene: 3. CDR3 sequence: CASSRSGGTDTQYF. The DNA of the CDR3 is TGTGCCAGCAGCCGTAGCGGGGGCACAGATACGCAGTATTTT.

The V gene is TRBV4-2, the J gene TRBJ2-1, with 8 bases identical to TRBD2. V gave up 2 bases and J gave up 5 bases; unmatched junction bases: 5. This CDR3 is built from 15 residues. CDR1 LGHNA and CDR2 YNFKEQ come from the germline V gene. This chain's CDR3 is CASSQWRGDNNEQFF. The CDR3 DNA sequence: TGTGCCAGCAGCCAATGGCGGGGGGACAACAATGAGCAGTTCTTC.

V usage is TRBV5-1 and J usage is TRBJ2-1, with 11 bases that match TRBD2. The CDR3 has 17 residues. Trimming took 4 bases from V and 4 from J; bases not matched to a gene: 10. CDR1 and CDR2 from the germline V gene are SGHRS and YFSETQ. The CDR3 protein is CASSIGTSGAVYNEQFF. The CDR3 region has the DNA TGCGCCAGCAGCATCGGGACTAGCGGAGCCGTTTACAATGAGCAGTTCTTC.

The rearrangement joins TRBV19 to TRBJ2-7; 12 positions match TRBD1. The CDR3 consists of 13 residues. The germline CDR1 and CDR2 sequences are LNHDA and SQIVND (reference sequence). The trim removed 11 bases at V and 4 bases at J, leaving 6 bases unmatched. CDR3 sequence: CAAGQGAPYEQYF. The CDR3 nucleotides read TGTGCCGCGGGACAGGGGGCGCCTTACGAGCAGTACTTC.

CDR3 in DNA: TGCAGCGTGATAAAAGGGGGCGCGGCCTACAATGAGCAGTTCTTC. This codes for CSVIKGGAAYNEQFF. The V call is TRBV29-1, the J call TRBJ2-1; 7 nucleotides agree with TRBD1. CDR1 is SQVTM, CDR2 ANQGSEA, per germline. The CDR3 runs 15 residues. Trimming took 6 bases from V and 2 from J; bases not matched to a gene: 10.

CDR3 sequence reads: CASSVGGTSNQPQHF. The CDR3 DNA is TGTGCCAGCAGCGTCGGGGGTACCAGCAATCAGCCCCAGCATTTT. The chain has TRBV5-5 and TRBJ1-5, with D possibly being TRBD1 (5 bases). Germline V gene sequence: CDR1 SGHKS, CDR2 YYEKEE (reference sequence). The germline V and J ends were trimmed by 4 bases and 1 base, with 12 bases remaining between them. CDR3 size: 15 residues.

The chain links TRBV2 to TRBJ2-1; 8 bases match TRBD1. V trimming: 8 bases; J trimming: 4 bases; junction bases outside the gene matches: 10. This CDR3 has 15 residues. Germline lookup yields CDR1 SNHLY and CDR2 FYNNEI. CDR3 sequence: CASQGPGQEYNEQFF. CDR3 nucleotide sequence: TGTGCCAGCCAGGGTCCGGGACAGGAGTACAATGAGCAGTTCTTC.

The J gene is TRBJ1-3, the V gene TRBV5-1; unclear D gene. V was trimmed by 0 bases and J by 0 bases, leaving 10 bases between them. CDR3 length: 16 amino acids. The germline V gene has CDR1 SGHRS and CDR2 YFSETQ. The CDR3 sequence is CASSLGRGFSGNTIYF. CDR3 bases: TGCGCCAGCAGCTTGGGTCGAGGGTTCTCTGGAAACACCATATATTTT.

The table lists this clone with a few counts. The chain recombines TRBV18 with TRBJ2-7; TRBD1 matches 9 bases. The CDR3 has 15 residues. Germline V gene sequence: CDR1 KGHSH, CDR2 LQKENI. The V and J ends lost 6 bases and 5 bases, in that order; junction bases with no gene match: 11. CDR3 in DNA: TGTGCCAGCTCCCGGGGGGACAGGGTGATCGACGAGCAGTACTTC. Translating it yields CASSRGDRVIDEQYF.

This chain's CDR3 is CASSPGTPGPNEQFF. The CDR3 DNA sequence: TGTGCCAGCAGCCCCGGGACACCGGGCCCCAATGAGCAGTTCTTC. This chain links TRBV7-8 with TRBJ2-1; TRBD1 might be the D (6 bases). Trimming shortened V by 5 bases and J by 6 bases, and 17 bases separated the two germline ends. The CDR3 is 15 amino acids. Per germline, CDR1 SGHVS and CDR2 FQNEAQ.

This chain joins TRBV9 and TRBJ2-1; D may be TRBD1 (6 bases). Germline loops: CDR1 SGDLS, CDR2 YYNGEE. The CDR3 has 15 amino acids. Trimming left V 0 bases short and J 9 bases short, with 16 bases between. The CDR3 protein is CASSVAPGENFEQFF. The DNA of the CDR3 is TGTGCCAGCAGCGTAGCTCCAGGGGAAAACTTTGAGCAGTTCTTC.

This chain joins TRBV11-1 and TRBJ1-4; TRBD1 agrees at 9 bases. V shed 5 bases, J shed 8 bases, and the junction held 6 bases outside the gene matches. Germline CDR1 reads SGHAT; CDR2 reads FQDESV (reference sequence). This CDR3 is 14 amino acids long. The CDR3 DNA reads TGTGCCAGCAGCCGGGACAGGGCTGGAGAAAAACTGTTTTTT. Translating it yields CASSRDRAGEKLFF.